This T cell receptor beta chain appears in the sequencing data of a study of T cell repertoires in cytomegalovirus infection. For the study at large: Matching HLA type, along with CMV infection, was indicated by public TCR beta signatures.

TCRdb itself ran the reads through MiXCR, one entry per CDR3 protein. The profile shows fewer than 400,000 distinct CDR3 sequences, roughly 18% of them singletons. The V gene lost 2 bases and the J gene lost 3 bases, with 6 bases spanning the gap. The CDR3 is 13 residues long. Per the germline V gene, CDR1 is KGHSH and CDR2 is LQKENI. V and J are TRBV18 and TRBJ2-3; D not resolved. The TCR sequence derives from a human donor in good health (CMV status not recorded). Some clones in this sample may be carry-over from other donors' samples. The sequenced sample was PBMCs. CDR3 bases: TGTGCCAGCTCACCAGCTACTACAGATACGCAGTATTTT. Translation gives CASSPATTDTQYF.